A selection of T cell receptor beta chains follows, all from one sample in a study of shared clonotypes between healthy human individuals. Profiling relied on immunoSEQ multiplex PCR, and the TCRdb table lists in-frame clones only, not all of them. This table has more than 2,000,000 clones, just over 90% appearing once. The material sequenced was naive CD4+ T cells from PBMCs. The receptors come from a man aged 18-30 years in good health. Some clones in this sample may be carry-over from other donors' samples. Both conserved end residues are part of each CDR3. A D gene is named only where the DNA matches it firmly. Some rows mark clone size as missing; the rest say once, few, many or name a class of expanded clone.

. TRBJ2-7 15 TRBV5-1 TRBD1 TGCGCCAGCAGCTTGGGTTCAGGGGGTTTCTACGAGCAGTACTTC CASSLGSGGFYEQYF
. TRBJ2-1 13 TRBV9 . TGTGCCAGCAGCGTAGGTAGCGTCAATGAGCAGTTCTTC CASSVGSVNEQFF
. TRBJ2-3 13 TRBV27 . TGTGCCAGCAGTTTCTCCTATGAGGGGTCGCAGTATTTT CASSFSYEGSQYF
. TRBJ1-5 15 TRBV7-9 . TGTGCCAGCAGCTTAACGGGGGCACCCCCCTCGTCCCAGCATTTT CASSLTGAPPSSQHF
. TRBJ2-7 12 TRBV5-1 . TGCGCCAGCAGCTTGGGGGGGACCGAGCAGTACTTC CASSLGGTEQYF
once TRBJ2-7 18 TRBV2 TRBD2 TGTGCCAGCCTTCGGGGGGGACTAGCGGGACCCAGGGCCCGCGAGCAGTACTTC CASLRGGLAGPRAREQYF
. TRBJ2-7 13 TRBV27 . TGTGCCAGCAGTTTACGGGAAACCTACGAGCAGTACTTC CASSLRETYEQYF
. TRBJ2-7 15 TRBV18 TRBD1 TGTGCCAGCTCACCGGGCTGGGACAGGGACTACGAGCAGTACTTC CASSPGWDRDYEQYF
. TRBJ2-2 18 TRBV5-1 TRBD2 TGCGCCAGCAGCTTGGGGACTAGCGGGATCCTACGGACCGGGGAGCTGTTTTTT CASSLGTSGILRTGELFF
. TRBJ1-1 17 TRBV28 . TGTGCCAGCAGCCAGGGCGCGGGGAATTGGGGTAGCACTGAAGCTTTCTTT CASSQGAGNWGSTEAFF
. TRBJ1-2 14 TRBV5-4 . TGTGCCAGCAGCTTGGTTGGATTAACCTATGGCTACACCTTC CASSLVGLTYGYTF
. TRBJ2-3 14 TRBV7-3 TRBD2 TGTGCCAGCAGCTCCGGACTAGCGATAGATACGCAGTATTTT CASSSGLAIDTQYF
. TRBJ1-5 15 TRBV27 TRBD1 TGTGCCAGCAGTGATCGACAGGGACGGGATCAGCCCCAGCATTTT CASSDRQGRDQPQHF
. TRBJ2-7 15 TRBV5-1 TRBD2 TGCGCCAGCAGCTTGATGACTAGCGGTAAATACGAGCAGTACTTC CASSLMTSGKYEQYF
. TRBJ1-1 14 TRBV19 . TGTGCCAGTAGTACCCGAGGGGGGAACACTGAAGCTTTCTTT CASSTRGGNTEAFF
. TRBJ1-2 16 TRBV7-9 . TGTGCCAGCAGCCCCGGACGGGGGGCGCTCTGGGATGGCTACACCTTC CASSPGRGALWDGYTF
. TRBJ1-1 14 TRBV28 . TGTGCCAGCAGTTTGAGGCAGAAGAACACTGAAGCTTTCTTT CASSLRQKNTEAFF
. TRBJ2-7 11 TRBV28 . TGTGCCAGCAGTTTGATGGGACCCCAGTACTTC CASSLMGPQYF
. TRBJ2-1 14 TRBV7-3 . TGTGCCAGCAGCTTAGGGTCCTCCTACAATGAGCAGTTCTTC CASSLGSSYNEQFF
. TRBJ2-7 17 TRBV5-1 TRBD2 TGCGCCAGCAGCTTGGGGACTAGCGGGAGCAATCCCTACGAGCAGTACTTC CASSLGTSGSNPYEQYF
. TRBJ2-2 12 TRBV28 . TGTGCCAGCATGGGGGATTCCGGGGAGCTGTTTTTT CASMGDSGELFF
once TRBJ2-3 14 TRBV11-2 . TGTGCCAGCAGCTTATTTCGGCTACAGGATACGCAGTATTTT CASSLFRLQDTQYF
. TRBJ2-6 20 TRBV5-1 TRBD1 TGCGCCAGCAGCTATCAAACAGGGGAAGGGGGAACCTCTGGGGCCAACGTCCTGACTTTC CASSYQTGEGGTSGANVLTF
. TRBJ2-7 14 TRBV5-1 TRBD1 TGCGCCAGCAGCAGGGGACAGGGGTTCTACGAGCAGTACTTC CASSRGQGFYEQYF
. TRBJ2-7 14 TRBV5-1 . TGCGCCAGCAGCTCTAGGGGGAGCTCCTACGAGCAGTACTTC CASSSRGSSYEQYF
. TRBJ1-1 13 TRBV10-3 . TGTGCCATCAGTGATACAGAGAACACTGAAGCTTTCTTT CAISDTENTEAFF
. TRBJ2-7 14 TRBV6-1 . TGTGCCAGCAGCCCCAGGGACTTCAACTACGAGCAGTACTTC CASSPRDFNYEQYF
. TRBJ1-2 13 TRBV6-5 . TGTGCCAGCAGTGCCGGCCCTCTCGGGGGCTACACCTTC CASSAGPLGGYTF
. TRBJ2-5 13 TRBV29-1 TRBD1 TGCAGCGTGGGACCAGGGGGCCAAGAGACCCAGTACTTC CSVGPGGQETQYF
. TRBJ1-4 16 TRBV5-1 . TGCGCCAGCCGAGGGCAGGTGGGAGTAACTAATGAAAAACTGTTTTTT CASRGQVGVTNEKLFF
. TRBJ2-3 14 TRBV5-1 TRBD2 TGCGCCAGCAAGGGCCTAGCGGCGACAGATACGCAGTATTTT CASKGLAATDTQYF
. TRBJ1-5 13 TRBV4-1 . TGCGCCAGCAGCCAAGACCGCCGACAGCCCCAGCATTTT CASSQDRRQPQHF
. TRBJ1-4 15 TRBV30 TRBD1 TGTGCCTGGAGTGTTCCCGGGACAGTAGATGAAAAACTGTTTTTT CAWSVPGTVDEKLFF
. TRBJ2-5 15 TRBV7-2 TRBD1 TGTGCCAGCAGCTTACGAACAGGGGAATGGGAGACCCAGTACTTC CASSLRTGEWETQYF
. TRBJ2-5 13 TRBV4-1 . TGCGCCAGCAGCCAGACAGCGTTTGAGACCCAGTACTTC CASSQTAFETQYF
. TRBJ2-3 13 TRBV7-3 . TGTGCCAGCAGCTTGGGGCGAACAGATACGCAGTATTTT CASSLGRTDTQYF
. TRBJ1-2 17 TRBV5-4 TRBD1 TGTGCCAGCAACGCCGAACGGACAGGGAGAGGCCTACGTGGCTACACCTTC CASNAERTGRGLRGYTF
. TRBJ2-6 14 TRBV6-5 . TGTGCCAGCAGCCCGAGCTCTGGGGCCAACGTCCTGACTTTC CASSPSSGANVLTF
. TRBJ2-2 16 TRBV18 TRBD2 TGTGCCAGCTCACCAACCGGTAGCGGGTTCACCGGGGAGCTGTTTTTT CASSPTGSGFTGELFF
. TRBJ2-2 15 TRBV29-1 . TGCAGCGTTGGTTCCGTCCTCTCGGGGACCGGGGAGCTGTTTTTT CSVGSVLSGTGELFF
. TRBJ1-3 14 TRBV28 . TGTGCCAGCATATTACAGGGTGCTGGAAACACCATATATTTT CASILQGAGNTIYF
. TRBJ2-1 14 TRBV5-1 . TGCGCCAGCACCGACTCCCGACCCTACAATGAGCAGTTCTTC CASTDSRPYNEQFF
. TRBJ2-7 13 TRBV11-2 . TGTGCCAGCAGCTTAGCGGCAGGGGCCGAGCAGTACTTC CASSLAAGAEQYF
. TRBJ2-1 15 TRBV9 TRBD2 TGTGCCAGCAGCCCCCGACTAGCGGGAGGGAATGAGCAGTTCTTC CASSPRLAGGNEQFF